This is a list of T cell receptor beta chains from one sample in a study of OX40 agonist ivuxolimab in advanced cancers. Generated by immunoSEQ multiplex PCR, the TCRdb table keeps only in-frame clones and is missing some. The sample consists of approximately 90,000 clones, around nine tenths of them appearing once. The source material was CD4+ or CD8+ T cells sorted from blood, sampled in a trial of the OX40 agonist ivuxolimab. All receptors come from an adult with an advanced solid tumor such as melanoma, head and neck, liver or kidney cancer. CDR3s include the opening cysteine and the closing phenylalanine or tryptophan. Each record gives: clone size, D gene, J gene, V gene, CDR3 protein, CDR3 DNA. A D gene is named only where the DNA matches it firmly. Only some rows state a clone size, as once, few, many or a class for expanded clones.

few	TRBD1	TRBJ2-5	TRBV9	CASSVTQGAEWETQYF	TGTGCCAGCAGCGTAACTCAGGGGGCTGAGTGGGAGACCCAGTACTTC
-	TRBD1	TRBJ1-1	TRBV27	CASRRQGPTEAFF	TGTGCCAGCAGGCGACAGGGGCCCACTGAAGCTTTCTTT
once	-	TRBJ2-5	TRBV5-6	CASSLGQLSLGGTQYF	TGTGCCAGCAGCTTGGGACAGTTATCGCTTGGGGGGACCCAGTACTTC
-	-	TRBJ1-1	TRBV18	CASSPRQEEGTEAFF	TGTGCCAGCTCACCACGGCAGGAGGAGGGCACTGAAGCTTTCTTT
once	TRBD1	TRBJ1-6	TRBV18	CASSRDSSGGSPLHF	TGTGCCAGCTCACGGGACAGCTCCGGAGGCTCACCCCTCCACTTT
-	-	TRBJ1-5	TRBV11-1	CASSLEIGFQPQHF	TGTGCCAGCAGCTTAGAAATAGGGTTCCAGCCCCAGCATTTT
-	-	TRBJ1-4	TRBV7-2	CASSLVRTQNEKLFF	TGTGCCAGCAGCTTAGTTCGCACTCAAAATGAAAAACTGTTTTTT
-	TRBD1	TRBJ2-7	TRBV28	CASKSSGTGLYEQYF	TGTGCCAGCAAGAGTAGTGGGACAGGGCTTTACGAGCAGTACTTC
-	TRBD1	TRBJ2-2	TRBV23-1	CASSQPTGGDTGELFF	TGCGCCAGCAGTCAACCCACAGGGGGCGACACCGGGGAGCTGTTTTTT
-	-	TRBJ1-1	TRBV28	CASTGGQFTEAFF	TGTGCCAGCACTGGGGGGCAGTTCACTGAAGCTTTCTTT
-	-	TRBJ1-6	TRBV27	CASSLRRGSYNSPLHF	TGTGCCAGCAGTTTACGAAGGGGCTCCTATAATTCACCCCTCCACTTT
-	-	TRBJ2-5	TRBV11-2	CASSLVSETQYF	TGTGCCAGCAGCTTAGTGTCGGAGACCCAGTACTTC
-	TRBD2	TRBJ2-5	TRBV4-1	CASSQEAGLAGAPWGTQYF	TGCGCCAGCAGCCAAGAAGCAGGACTAGCGGGGGCTCCTTGGGGGACCCAGTACTTC
-	-	TRBJ1-6	TRBV30	CAWSVEGGRGNSPLHF	TGTGCCTGGAGTGTAGAGGGGGGGCGCGGGAATTCACCCCTCCACTTT
-	TRBD1	TRBJ2-5	TRBV18	CASSRKTGGPPPGTQYF	TGTGCCAGCTCACGAAAGACAGGGGGCCCACCCCCTGGGACCCAGTACTTC
few	-	TRBJ2-3	TRBV7-9	CASSLTPGVWDPDTQYF	TGTGCCAGCAGCTTAACACCCGGGGTATGGGACCCAGATACGCAGTATTTT
few	-	TRBJ2-3	TRBV11-2	CASMGLRGPSTDTQYF	TGTGCCAGTATGGGTTTGCGGGGGCCAAGCACAGATACGCAGTATTTT
few	-	TRBJ1-1	TRBV6-6	CASSLRGTEAFF	TGTGCCAGCAGTTTGAGGGGGACTGAAGCTTTCTTT
-	-	TRBJ2-3	TRBV6-5	CASSYYAAGGTDTQYF	TGTGCCAGCAGTTACTATGCGGCAGGTGGCACAGATACGCAGTATTTT
once	-	TRBJ1-6	TRBV30	CACFVWGANNSPLHF	TGTGCCTGTTTCGTGTGGGGCGCGAATAATTCACCCCTCCACTTT
few	-	TRBJ1-5	TRBV28	CASSWGHSNQPQHF	TGTGCCAGCAGTTGGGGACATAGCAATCAGCCCCAGCATTTT
-	-	TRBJ1-2	TRBV29-1	CSVWVTLGGYTF	TGCAGCGTGTGGGTTACGTTAGGGGGCTACACCTTC
-	-	TRBJ2-1	TRBV30	CAWSVGRGRNEQFF	TGTGCCTGGAGTGTAGGTCGGGGGCGAAATGAGCAGTTCTTC
-	-	TRBJ1-2	TRBV6-5	CASTNRLYGYTF	TGTGCCAGCACCAACAGATTATATGGCTACACCTTC
few	-	TRBJ2-3	TRBV11-2	CASSLGAGTDTQYF	TGTGCCAGCAGCCTCGGAGCGGGCACAGATACGCAGTATTTT
-	TRBD1	TRBJ2-1	TRBV6-5	CFQGERNEQFF	TGTTTTCAGGGGGAGCGTAATGAGCAGTTCTTC